Detailed here is one TCR beta chain. Per germline, CDR1 SGHRS and CDR2 YFSETQ. The CDR3 runs 16 residues. The trim removed 0 bases at V and 5 bases at J, leaving 9 bases unmatched. Transcripts of RNA were the source for amplifying TCR beta CDR3 regions. The library came from an HTBI-primed first-round RT-PCR and a second-round multiplex PCR. TCRdb analysed the multiplex PCR reads with MiXCR anew, one entry per CDR3 protein. The data show about 550,000 distinct CDR3 sequences, approximately 37% seen once. The record originates from a study of Graves' ophthalmopathy and Graves' hyperthyroidism. The genes are TRBV5-1 and TRBJ2-5, with 8 bases lining up with TRBD2. This receptor was taken from an adult man with Graves' hyperthyroidism. Sequences were obtained from peripheral blood or thyroid tissue (not recorded which). The CDR3 loop is CASSLGGRASGETQYF. In DNA form, the CDR3 reads TGCGCCAGCAGCTTGGGCGGCAGGGCTAGCGGGGAGACCCAGTACTTC.